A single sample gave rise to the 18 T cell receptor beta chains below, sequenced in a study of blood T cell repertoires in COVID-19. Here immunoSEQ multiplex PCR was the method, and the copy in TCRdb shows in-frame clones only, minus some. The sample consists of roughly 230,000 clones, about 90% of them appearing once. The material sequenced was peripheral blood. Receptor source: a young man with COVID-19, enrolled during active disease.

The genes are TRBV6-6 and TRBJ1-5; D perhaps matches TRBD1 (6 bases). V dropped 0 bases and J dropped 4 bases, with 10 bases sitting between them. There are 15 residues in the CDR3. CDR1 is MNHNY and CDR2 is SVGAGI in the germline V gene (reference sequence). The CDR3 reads CASSYSDRNNQPQHF. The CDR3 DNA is TGTGCCAGCAGTTACTCAGACAGGAATAATCAGCCCCAGCATTTT.

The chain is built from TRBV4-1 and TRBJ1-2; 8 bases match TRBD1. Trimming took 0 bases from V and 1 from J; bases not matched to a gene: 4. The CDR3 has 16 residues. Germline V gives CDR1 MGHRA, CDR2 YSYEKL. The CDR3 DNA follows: TGCGCCAGCAGCCAAGATCGGGACAGGATTAACTATGGCTACACCTTC. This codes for CASSQDRDRINYGYTF.

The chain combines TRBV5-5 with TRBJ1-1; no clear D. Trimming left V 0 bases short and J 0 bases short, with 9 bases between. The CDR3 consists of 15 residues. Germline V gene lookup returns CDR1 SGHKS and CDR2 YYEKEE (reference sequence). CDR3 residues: CASSLGGEMNTEAFF. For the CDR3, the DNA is TGTGCCAGCAGCTTGGGCGGAGAGATGAACACTGAAGCTTTCTTT.

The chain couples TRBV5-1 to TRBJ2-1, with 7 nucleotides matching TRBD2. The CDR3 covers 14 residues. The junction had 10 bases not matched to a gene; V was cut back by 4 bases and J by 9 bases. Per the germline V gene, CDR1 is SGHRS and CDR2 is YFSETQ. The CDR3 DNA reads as TGCGCCAGCAGCATAACCGGGACTACTCGTGAGCAGTTCTTC. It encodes CASSITGTTREQFF. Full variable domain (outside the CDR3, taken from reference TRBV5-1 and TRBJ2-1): KAGVTQTPRYLIKTRGQQVTLSCSPISGHRSVSWYQQTPGQGLQFLFEYFSETQRNKGNFPGRFSGRQFSNSRSEMNVSTLELGDSALYLCASSITGTTREQFFGPGTRLTVL.

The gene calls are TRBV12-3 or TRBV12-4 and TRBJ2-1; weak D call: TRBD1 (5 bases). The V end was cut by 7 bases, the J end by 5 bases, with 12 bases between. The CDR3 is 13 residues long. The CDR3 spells CASTPRQNNEQFF. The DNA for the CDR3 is TGTGCCAGCACCCCTCGACAGAACAATGAGCAGTTCTTC.

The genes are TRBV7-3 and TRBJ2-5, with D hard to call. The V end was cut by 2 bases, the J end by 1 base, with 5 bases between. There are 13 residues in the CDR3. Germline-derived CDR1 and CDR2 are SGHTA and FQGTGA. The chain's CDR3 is CASSLSVQETQYF. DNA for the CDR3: TGTGCCAGCAGCTTATCGGTCCAAGAGACCCAGTACTTC.

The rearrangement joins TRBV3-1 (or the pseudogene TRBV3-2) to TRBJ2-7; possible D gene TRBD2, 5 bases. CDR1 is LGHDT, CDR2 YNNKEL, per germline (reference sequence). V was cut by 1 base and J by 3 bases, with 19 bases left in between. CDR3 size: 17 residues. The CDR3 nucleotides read TGTGCCAGCAGCCAAGGGAACATAAGAGGGCTCATCTACGAGCAGTACTTC. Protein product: CASSQGNIRGLIYEQYF.

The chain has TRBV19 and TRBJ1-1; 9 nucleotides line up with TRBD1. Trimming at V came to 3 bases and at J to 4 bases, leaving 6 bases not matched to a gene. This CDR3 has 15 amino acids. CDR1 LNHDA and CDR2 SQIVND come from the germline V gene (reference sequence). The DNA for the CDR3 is TGTGCCAGTAGTATGCCGACAGGGGGGGGCACTGAAGCTTTCTTT. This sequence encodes CASSMPTGGGTEAFF.

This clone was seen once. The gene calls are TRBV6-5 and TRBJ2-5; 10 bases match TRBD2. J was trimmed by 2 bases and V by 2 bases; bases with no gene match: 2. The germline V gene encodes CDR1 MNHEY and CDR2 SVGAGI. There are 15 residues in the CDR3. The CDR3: CASSYMGLAQETQYF. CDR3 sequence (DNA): TGTGCCAGCAGTTACATGGGACTAGCGCAAGAGACCCAGTACTTC.

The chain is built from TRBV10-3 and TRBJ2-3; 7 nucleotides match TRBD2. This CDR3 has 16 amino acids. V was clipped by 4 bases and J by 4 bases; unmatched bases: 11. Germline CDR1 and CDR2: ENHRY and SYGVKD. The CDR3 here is CAISGLANPSPDTQYF. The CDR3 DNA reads TGTGCCATCAGTGGACTAGCCAACCCTTCCCCAGATACGCAGTATTTT.

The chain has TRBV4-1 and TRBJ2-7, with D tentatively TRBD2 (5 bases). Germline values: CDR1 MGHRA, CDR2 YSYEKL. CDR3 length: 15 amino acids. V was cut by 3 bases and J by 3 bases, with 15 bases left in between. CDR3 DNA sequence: TGCGCCAGCAGCCAGCCCACTCAACGGGACTACGAGCAGTACTTC. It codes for CASSQPTQRDYEQYF.

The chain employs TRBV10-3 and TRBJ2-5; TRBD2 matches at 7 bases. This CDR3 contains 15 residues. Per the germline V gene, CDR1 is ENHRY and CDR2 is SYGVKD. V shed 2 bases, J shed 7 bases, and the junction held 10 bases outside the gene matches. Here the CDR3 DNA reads TGTGCCATCAGTGAGGCTAGCGGACTTTATGGGACCCAGTACTTC. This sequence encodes CAISEASGLYGTQYF.

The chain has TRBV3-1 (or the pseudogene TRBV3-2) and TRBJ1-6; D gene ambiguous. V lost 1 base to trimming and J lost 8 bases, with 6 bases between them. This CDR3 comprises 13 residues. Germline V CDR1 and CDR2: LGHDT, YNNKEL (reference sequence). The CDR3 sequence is CASSQVSDSPLHF. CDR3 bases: TGTGCCAGCAGCCAAGTAAGCGATTCACCCCTCCACTTT.

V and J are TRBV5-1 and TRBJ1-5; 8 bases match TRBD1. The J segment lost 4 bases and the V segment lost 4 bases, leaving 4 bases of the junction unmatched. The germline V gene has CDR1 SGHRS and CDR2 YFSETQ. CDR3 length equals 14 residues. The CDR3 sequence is CASSIGQGNQPQHF. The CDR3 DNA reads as TGCGCCAGCAGCATCGGACAGGGAAATCAGCCCCAGCATTTT.

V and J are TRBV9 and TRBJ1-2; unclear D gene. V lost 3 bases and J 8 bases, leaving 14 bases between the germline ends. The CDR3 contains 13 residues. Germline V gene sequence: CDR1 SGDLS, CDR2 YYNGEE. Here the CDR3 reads CASSGGGFSGYTF. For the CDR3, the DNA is TGTGCCAGCAGCGGTGGTGGGTTTAGCGGCTACACCTTC.

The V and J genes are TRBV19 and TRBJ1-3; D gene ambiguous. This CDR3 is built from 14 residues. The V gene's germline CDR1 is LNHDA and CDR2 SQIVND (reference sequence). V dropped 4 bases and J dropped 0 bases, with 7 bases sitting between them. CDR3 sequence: CASSTSSSGNTIYF. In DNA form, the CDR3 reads TGTGCCAGTAGTACTTCCAGCTCTGGAAACACCATATATTTT.

The CDR3 region is CASSVDAGTDNTEAFF. CDR3 nucleotide sequence: TGTGCCAGCAGCGTAGATGCCGGGACAGATAACACTGAAGCTTTCTTT. V usage is TRBV9 and J usage is TRBJ1-1, with 7 bases fitting TRBD1. The V gene end was trimmed by 0 bases and the J gene end by 2 bases; junction bases not matched to a gene: 7. The CDR3 runs to 16 residues. CDR1 SGDLS and CDR2 YYNGEE come from the germline V gene. Full variable domain (missing parts from reference TRBV9 and TRBJ1-1): DSGVTQTPKHLITATGQRVTLRCSPRSGDLSVYWYQQSLDQGLQFLIQYYNGEERAKGNILERFSAQQFPDLHSELNLSSLELGDSALYFCASSVDAGTDNTEAFFGQGTRLTVV.

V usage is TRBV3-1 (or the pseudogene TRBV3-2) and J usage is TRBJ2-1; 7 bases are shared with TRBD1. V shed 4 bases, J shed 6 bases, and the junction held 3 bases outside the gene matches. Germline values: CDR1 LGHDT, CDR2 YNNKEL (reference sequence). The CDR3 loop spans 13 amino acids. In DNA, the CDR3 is TGTGCCAGCAGCCGAGACAGGGTCAATGAGCAGTTCTTC. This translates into CASSRDRVNEQFF.